What follows is one T cell receptor (beta chain) and its context. Its matching antigen is unknown. The data originate from a study of CD8+ T cells in alopecia areata. Points from the study as a whole: Mice showed clearer TCR sharing than patients did, a gap that was possibly HLA-related. Tofacitinib significantly reduced both scalp clonality and expanded CD8+ clones among the top 100. Researchers report lesional scalp, most notably alopecia totalis/universalis, outstripped normal scalp in clonality.

Once RNA had been extracted, it was reverse transcribed into cDNA to act as the sequencing template. Only in-frame clones appear in the TCRdb table, and some are missing; sequencing was by immunoSEQ multiplex PCR. The sample includes 150,000 to 200,000 clones, just over 65% of them seen just once. The CDR3 is 11 residues long. The germline gives CDR1 GTSNPN, CDR2 SVGIG (reference sequence). Trimming cost V 2 bases and J 11 bases, with 12 bases left between them. The treatment: oral pan-JAK inhibitor, 5-10 mg twice daily. The V gene is TRBV30, the J gene TRBJ1-1; D is perhaps TRBD1 (6 bases). The source was CD4+ T cells sorted from blood, collected at week 4, from a patient treated with tofacitinib. This TCR was recovered from a human donor with alopecia areata. The CDR3 sequence: CAWSRGLKAFF. CDR3 coding DNA: TGTGCCTGGAGTCGGGGGCTCAAGGCTTTCTTT.